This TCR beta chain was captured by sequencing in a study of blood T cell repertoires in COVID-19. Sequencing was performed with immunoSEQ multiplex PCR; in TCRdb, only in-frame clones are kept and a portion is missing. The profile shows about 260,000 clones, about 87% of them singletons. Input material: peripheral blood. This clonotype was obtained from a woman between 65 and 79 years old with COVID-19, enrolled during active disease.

The CDR3 bases are TGTGCCAGCAGTGAAGGTGGACAGGGATACGAGCAGTACTTC. Amino acid sequence: CASSEGGQGYEQYF. V gene TRBV2 combines with J gene TRBJ2-7; 8 bases fit TRBD1. The CDR3 sequence is 14 residues long. V was clipped by 1 base and J by 4 bases; unmatched bases: 3. Germline V gene data show CDR1 as SNHLY and CDR2 as FYNNEI.